What follows is one T cell receptor beta chain and its context. This receptor's antigen is unknown. No qualities accompany the bases; no much larger clone lies one base away. During the collection period, no immune events, such as infections, were documented for the healthy donors. Blood repertoires from healthy donors were used as a training cohort for calibrating time-dependent variance in a beta-binomial model of differential abundance of T-cell clones. The training cohort comprised some 10 healthy donors, 3 female and 7 male. An age range of about 29 to 65 years, with an average of 43 years, was recorded for the donors. Whole blood, obtained from a commercial supplier, was collected from each healthy donor at three time points spaced approximately 13 days apart. For immunosequencing, genomic DNA was extracted from whole blood that had not been sorted. These data come from a study of identifying expanded T cells in peripheral blood (dated by TCRdb to about 2019). About the full investigation: Separate aliquots of the same genomic DNA pool were sequenced to produce technical replicates, and four replicates were compared in pairs. What the study reported, not specific to this receptor: For all healthy donors, the variance in clone template counts between roughly 2-week samples rose significantly as total template count increased. Between technical replicates the binomial model flagged 0.9 to 1.5 differentially abundant clones, whereas over around 2 weeks the binomial model flagged about 15 and over approximately four weeks approximately 20. It was expected by the authors that biological variance in healthy repertoires might increase further over much longer intervals, such as months to years. Both the number of clones called differentially abundant and the false-positive rate were significantly reduced by the beta-binomial model across all healthy-donor time intervals.

The immunoSEQ Assay, which uses bias-controlled multiplex PCR amplification of genomic DNA, was used to profile TCRbeta CDR3 regions. In the paper's pipeline: The absolute abundance of each unique TCRbeta CDR3 region was quantified after sequences were collapsed and filtered. Two models were used to test differential abundance: a binomial model (Fisher-equivalent) and a beta-binomial model that adds time-dependent variance fitted from healthy donors. Any clone with fewer than 5 combined templates was excluded, and a clone was called differentially abundant if its Benjamini-Hochberg FDR was below 0.01. The form v = (b*log(k)+a)^2 was used to model beta-binomial variance as a function of total template count across the two samples. TCRdb holds this immuneACCESS table with in-frame rearrangements only. Some clones are missing; in checked studies, unresolved V genes explain under half, and the rest has no known cause. V and J calls and clone size follow that table, whereas D and trimming were derived from the DNA. Within this sample are about 86,000 clones, with around 84% of them counted one time only. Of the sample, roughly 4.1% falls within the top ten clones.

The germline V gene encodes CDR1 SGHAT and CDR2 FQNNGV. Relative to germline, V is missing 2 bases and J is missing 7 bases, with 8 bases of the junction outside any gene match. The CDR3 measures 18 amino acids from cysteine to phenylalanine. The DNA shown is the 54-base CDR3, in frame from base 1. This receptor was identified in a person aged 18 to 70 in good health. The sample consisted of blood. The sequence links TRBV11-2 to TRBJ2-1; 16 central bases correspond to TRBD2. Here is the DNA: TGTGCCAGCAGCTTAAATTTAAGGGGACTAGCGGGGGGGAATGAGCAGTTCTTC. It translates to CASSLNLRGLAGGNEQFF. The full variable domain, completed from the reference TRBV11-2 and TRBJ2-1 proteins outside the CDR3, reads EAGVAQSPRYKIIEKRQSVAFWCNPISGHATLYWYQQILGQGPKLLIQFQNNGVVDDSQLPKDRFSAERLKGVDSTLKIQPAKLEDSAVYLCASSLNLRGLAGGNEQFFGPGTRLTVL.